These 19 T cell receptor beta chains were all obtained from the same sample, sequenced in a study of blood T cells in healthy people across ages. Primers used in a second PCR of about 7 to 12 cycles were a sample-barcoded 5' primer and a J-beta primer mix. In TCRdb, the 5' RACE reads were re-called with MiXCR into one record per CDR3 protein. The sample records 1.5 million to 2 million distinct CDR3 sequences, around 48% being singletons. The material sequenced was blood. All receptors come from a woman aged 40-49 years in good health.

The rearrangement uses TRBV12-5 and TRBJ2-1, with D possibly TRBD1 on 6 matching bases. Germline V CDR1 and CDR2: LGHNT, FRNRAP. V lost 4 bases and J lost 4, with 8 bases in between. The CDR3 has 13 amino acids. The DNA of the CDR3 is TGTGCTAGTGGTTCGGACAGATACAATGAGCAGTTCTTC. Protein sequence: CASGSDRYNEQFF.

This clonotype was recorded a few times. The chain is built from TRBV12-3 or TRBV12-4 and TRBJ2-3; D is possibly TRBD2 (5 bases). This CDR3 has 20 residues. Trimming left V 2 bases short and J 1 base short, with 25 bases between. CDR3 DNA sequence: TGTGCCAGCAGTTTAACTTTTCTCTCGGCGGCTAGCTCAGGCACAGATACGCAGTATTTT. Protein: CASSLTFLSAASSGTDTQYF.

This clonotype was detected only a few times. This chain connects TRBV7-2 to TRBJ2-3, with 9 bases that match TRBD2. CDR1 and CDR2 (germline): SGHTA, FQGNSA. The CDR3 is 16 residues long. J lost 7 bases, V lost 3 bases, and 11 bases had no gene match. The CDR3 loop reads CASSFRASGVSNTQYF. In DNA form, the CDR3 reads TGTGCCAGCAGCTTTCGTGCTAGCGGGGTTTCAAATACGCAGTATTTT.

The V gene is TRBV12-3 or TRBV12-4, the J gene TRBJ1-1; 7 bases line up with TRBD1. The J segment lost 4 bases and the V segment lost 8 bases, leaving 10 bases of the junction unmatched. This CDR3 is built from 14 residues. The CDR3 region is CASRGQANLTEAFF. CDR3 DNA: TGTGCCAGCCGCGGACAGGCCAATCTCACTGAAGCTTTCTTT.

This clonotype qualifies as medium-sized. The V call is TRBV4-1, the J call TRBJ1-2; D perhaps matches TRBD1 (6 bases). This CDR3 contains 14 residues. Trimming left V 5 bases short and J 7 bases short, with 17 bases between. Germline CDR1 is MGHRA and CDR2 is YSYEKL. CDR3 region: CASSFGQSGLGYTF. The CDR3 DNA reads TGCGCCAGCAGCTTCGGACAGAGTGGGCTTGGCTACACCTTC.

The chain recombines TRBV20-1 with TRBJ1-5, with unresolved D. Germline-derived CDR1 and CDR2 are DFQATT and SNEGSKA (reference sequence). CDR3 length equals 13 residues. V lost 5 bases and J lost 1, with 9 bases in between. CDR3 sequence: CSARTNSNQPQHF. CDR3 bases: TGCAGTGCTCGGACGAACAGCAATCAGCCCCAGCATTTT.

The rearrangement uses TRBV20-1 and TRBJ2-3; D is perhaps TRBD1 (6 bases). This CDR3 region has 15 residues. The germline V gene encodes CDR1 DFQATT and CDR2 SNEGSKA (reference sequence). Between the trimmed V and J ends, which lost 8 bases and 6 bases, there was a span of 24 bases. The CDR3 protein is CSQPYTGWGADTQYF. The CDR3 DNA is TGCAGTCAACCGTACACAGGGTGGGGCGCGGATACGCAGTATTTT.

DNA for the CDR3: TGTGCCAGCAGCTACCGACAGGGGATGGTTCCCAAATCAATCTCTGGGGCCAACGTCCTGACTTTC. Amino acid sequence: CASSYRQGMVPKSISGANVLTF. This chain joins TRBV21-1 and TRBJ2-6; the D call in the table, TRBD1, was not verified against the DNA. TRBV21-1 is assigned pseudogene status. The CDR3 runs 22 residues.

This clonotype was counted between two and nine times. The V and J genes are TRBV2 and TRBJ2-7; 9 bases map to TRBD1. Trimming at V came to 2 bases and at J to 2 bases, leaving 7 bases not matched to a gene. The CDR3 spans 16 residues. Looked up from germline, CDR1 is SNHLY and CDR2 is FYNNEI. The CDR3 region has the DNA TGTGCCAGCAGTGAATTTGGGACAGGGAATACCTACGAGCAGTACTTC. Its translation is CASSEFGTGNTYEQYF.

The V gene is TRBV6-2 or TRBV6-3, the J gene TRBJ2-5; 9 bases fit TRBD2. Germline CDR1 is MNHEY and CDR2 is SVGEGT. The length of the CDR3 is 15 residues. J gave up 5 bases and V 5 bases, and 9 bases lay outside the gene matches. CDR3 in DNA: TGTGCCAGCAGTCATTGGACTAGCGAGGGTGAGACCCAGTACTTC. The encoded protein is CASSHWTSEGETQYF.

DNA for the CDR3: TGTGCCAGCGGAGGACTAGCGGGGGCTGTTTCCTTGGGCAATGAGCAGTTCTTC. Protein: CASGGLAGAVSLGNEQFF. The chain joins TRBV6-2 or TRBV6-3 to TRBJ2-1; 13 bases agree with TRBD2. Per germline, CDR1 MNHEY and CDR2 SVGEGT. V dropped 8 bases and J dropped 6; count of bases not matched to a gene: 16. CDR3 size: 18 residues.

This chain connects TRBV7-8 to TRBJ1-1; 12 bases are shared with TRBD1. V lost 7 bases and J lost 3; bases outside the gene matches: 9. Germline V gene lookup returns CDR1 SGHVS and CDR2 FQNEAQ. The CDR3 loop spans 16 amino acids. As DNA, the CDR3 is TGTGCCAGCACCAACCAGGGACAGGGGGCTCACACTGAAGCTTTCTTT. It encodes CASTNQGQGAHTEAFF.

V and J are TRBV27 and TRBJ2-1, with D perhaps assigned TRBD1 or TRBD2 (5 bases each). The V end was cut by 7 bases, the J end by 5 bases, with 12 bases between. Germline loops: CDR1 MNHEY, CDR2 SMNVEV (reference sequence). This CDR3 has 13 amino acids. DNA of the CDR3: TGTGCCAGCACTAGGGGAGCAAACAATGAGCAGTTCTTC. Its protein is CASTRGANNEQFF.

This rearrangement joins TRBV25-1 to TRBJ2-3; D uncertain. CDR3 size: 19 residues. Germline CDR1 is MGHDK and CDR2 is SYGVNS. Trimming cost V 0 bases and J 0 bases, with 19 bases left between them. The CDR3 loop is CASSEYSGGSPTSTDTQYF. CDR3 DNA: TGTGCCAGCAGTGAATATTCCGGCGGTAGCCCCACTAGCACAGATACGCAGTATTTT.

The chain carries TRBV19 and TRBJ1-2; D is possibly TRBD1 (5 bases). This CDR3 spans 14 amino acids. The V gene's germline CDR1 is LNHDA and CDR2 SQIVND (reference sequence). With 11 bases removed from V and 2 bases from J, the gap between germline ends came to 18 bases. For the CDR3, the DNA is TGTGCCTCTCTTCCGGGACCCCAAAACTATGGCTACACCTTC. Translated, it gives CASLPGPQNYGYTF.

The chain joins TRBV6-5 to TRBJ2-4; 12 bases agree with TRBD1. CDR3 size: 14 residues. The V gene's germline CDR1 is MNHEY and CDR2 SVGAGI. The ends lost 7 bases at V and 13 bases at J; junction bases unmatched: 11. CDR3 sequence reads: CASTVGTGGTEQYF. CDR3 DNA sequence: TGTGCCAGCACTGTGGGGACAGGGGGCACTGAGCAGTACTTC.

Remarks on this clonotype: This CDR3 is missing its conserved last phenylalanine or tryptophan, likely due to a read error. The V and J genes are TRBV28 and TRBJ2-3; a weak D match, TRBD2 (7 bases). Per germline, CDR1 MDHEN and CDR2 SYDVKM. The CDR3 is 21 amino acids. CDR3 in DNA: TGTGCCAGCAGCTTTGTTACCTGGGGGGGCCGAGTTTGGCCTAGCACAGGTACGCAGTATTCT. Translation gives CASSFVTWGGRVWPSTGTQYS.

As DNA, the CDR3 is TGTGCCAGCAGCTTGGGGGGAACAGGGGCCCTATATGGCTACACCTTC. This encodes CASSLGGTGALYGYTF. The genes are TRBV5-5 and TRBJ1-2; 7 positions match TRBD1. CDR1 is SGHKS and CDR2 is YYEKEE in the germline V gene (reference sequence). Germline trimming cut 0 bases from V and 5 bases from J; bases unmatched to any gene: 10. This CDR3 comprises 16 residues.

This clonotype was picked up a small number of times. The rearrangement joins TRBV9 to TRBJ2-4; 8 bases match TRBD2. Germline-derived CDR1 and CDR2 are SGDLS and YYNGEE. The CDR3 is 18 residues long. J lost 1 base, V lost 0 bases, and 9 bases had no gene match. The CDR3 spells CASSVAPSGGVAKNIQYF. The CDR3, as DNA: TGTGCCAGCAGCGTAGCCCCCTCGGGGGGGGTGGCCAAAAACATTCAGTACTTC.